A single sample is the source of the 7 T cell receptor beta chains below, sequenced in a study of T cell repertoires in cytomegalovirus infection. MiXCR was run by TCRdb on the reads, yielding one entry per CDR3 protein. This table holds 450,000 to 550,000 distinct CDR3 sequences, approximately 17% found once. The sequenced sample consisted of CD8+ T cells from PBMCs. The receptors originated from a human donor in good health (CMV status not recorded). Some clones in this sample may be carry-over from other donors' samples.

At least ten counts were recorded for this clonotype. The rearrangement links TRBV6-1 to TRBJ2-1; possibly TRBD1 or TRBD2 for D (5 bases each). CDR3 length: 14 residues. CDR1 MNHNS and CDR2 SASEGT come from the germline V gene. V was pared by 5 bases and J by 0 bases, with 8 bases between. The CDR3 DNA is TGTGCCAGCAGTTATGGGGGCTCCTACAATGAGCAGTTCTTC. Translated: CASSYGGSYNEQFF.

The chain recombines TRBV7-3 with TRBJ1-1; possible D gene TRBD1, 6 bases. Trimming pared 1 base from V and 5 bases from J, leaving 20 bases between. This CDR3 is built from 17 residues. CDR1 is SGHTA and CDR2 is FQGTGA in the germline V gene. In DNA, the CDR3 is TGTGCCAGCAGCTTAAGGGGGGGAGCAGGGGTGGGAACTGAAGCTTTCTTT. This sequence encodes CASSLRGGAGVGTEAFF. Full variable domain (outside the CDR3, taken from reference TRBV7-3 and TRBJ1-1): GAGVSQTPSNKVTEKGKYVELRCDPISGHTALYWYRQSLGQGPEFLIYFQGTGAADDSGLPNDRFFAVRPEGSVSTLKIQRTERGDSAVYLCASSLRGGAGVGTEAFFGQGTRLTVV.

This clonotype was seen many times. V and J are TRBV11-2 and TRBJ2-1, with D perhaps being TRBD1 or TRBD2 (5 bases each). CDR1 SGHAT and CDR2 FQNNGV come from the germline V gene. V was clipped by 2 bases and J by 2 bases, with 10 bases between them. This CDR3 is 15 amino acids long. CDR3 DNA sequence: TGTGCCAGCAGCTTAATGAGGGGAACCTACAATGAGCAGTTCTTC. As protein: CASSLMRGTYNEQFF.

This clonotype was counted ten times or more. The V call is TRBV6-2 or TRBV6-3, the J call TRBJ2-7; 7 nucleotides match TRBD1. The V gene's germline CDR1 is MNHEY and CDR2 SVGEGT. V lost 6 bases, J lost 2 bases, and 7 bases stayed unmatched. The CDR3 contains 14 residues. In DNA, the CDR3 is TGTGCCAGCAGACGGACCGGGACAGCCTACGAGCAGTACTTC. This gives the protein CASRRTGTAYEQYF.

This clonotype was seen more than once but under ten times. CDR3 residues: CSGVDEGAYEQYF. CDR3 bases: TGCAGCGGTGTGGACGAAGGGGCCTACGAGCAGTACTTC. The chain uses TRBV29-1 and TRBJ2-7; D may be TRBD1 (5 bases). This CDR3 comprises 13 residues. Germline CDR1 and CDR2: SQVTM and ANQGSEA. V was trimmed by 7 bases and J by 2 bases, leaving 15 bases between them.

This clonotype was seen at least ten times. Sequence at one end of the junction differs from germline and may be a read error. The V and J genes are TRBV27 and TRBJ2-1, with no clear D. This CDR3 is 15 amino acids long. Germline V gene lookup returns CDR1 MNHEY and CDR2 SMNVEV (reference sequence). CDR3 in DNA: TGTGCCACATCAACCTTCCTTACTGGCTACAGTGAGCAGTTCTTC. It is translated as CATSTFLTGYSEQFF.

This clonotype showed up many times. This chain connects TRBV7-9 to TRBJ1-1; D is uncertain. Trimming shortened V by 5 bases and J by 1 base, and 20 bases separated the two germline ends. Germline CDR1 SEHNR, CDR2 FQNEAQ (reference sequence). The CDR3 runs to 17 residues. The CDR3 spells CASSITFSGLGNTEAFF. As DNA, the CDR3 is TGTGCCAGCAGCATCACCTTCTCAGGTTTGGGGAACACTGAAGCTTTCTTT. Variable domain in full (rest from reference TRBV7-9 and TRBJ1-1): DTGVSQNPRHKITKRGQNVTFRCDPISEHNRLYWYRQTLGQGPEFLTYFQNEAQLEKSRLLSDRFSAERPKGSFSTLEIQRTEQGDSAMYLCASSITFSGLGNTEAFFGQGTRLTVV.